This is a list of T cell receptor beta chains from one sample in a study of tumor-infiltrating lymphocytes in primary liver carcinoma. TCRdb ran MiXCR on the multiplex PCR reads and lists one entry per CDR3 protein. The sample consists of around 40,000 distinct CDR3 sequences, 73% of them appearing once. The sequencing input was liver tumor tissue from sampling region 2. These receptors came from a man aged 40-49 years with primary liver carcinoma and hepatitis B virus infection. CDR3s include the opening cysteine and the closing phenylalanine or tryptophan. Each record gives: D gene, clone size, J gene, V gene, CDR3 protein, CDR3 DNA. The D gene is left open where the match is weak. Part of the rows lack a size; the others show once, few, many or a class for expanded clones.

d_gene: -
abundance: -
j_gene: TRBJ1-6
v_gene: TRBV11-1
CDR3aa: CASSPTLVSPFNF
CDR3nt: TGTGCCAGCAGCCCGACACTGGTTTCACCCTTCAACTTT

d_gene: -
abundance: few
j_gene: TRBJ2-7
v_gene: TRBV29-1
CDR3aa: CSVNFGIYEQYF
CDR3nt: TGCAGCGTAAACTTTGGTATCTACGAGCAGTACTTC

d_gene: -
abundance: -
j_gene: TRBJ2-1
v_gene: TRBV11-2
CDR3aa: CASSLDRGWRFYNEQPF
CDR3nt: TGTGCCAGCAGCTTAGATAGGGGCTGGAGGTTCTACAATGAGCAGCCATTC

d_gene: -
abundance: once
j_gene: TRBJ1-1
v_gene: TRBV11-2
CDR3aa: CTSSLDFRWANTEAFF
CDR3nt: TGTACCAGCAGCTTAGACTTTAGATGGGCGAATACTGAAGCTTTCTTT

d_gene: -
abundance: many
j_gene: TRBJ2-6
v_gene: TRBV5-1
CDR3aa: CASSLGGTQGANVLTF
CDR3nt: TGCGCCAGCAGCTTGGGAGGGACGCAAGGGGCCAACGTCCTGACTTTC

d_gene: -
abundance: large
j_gene: TRBJ2-3
v_gene: TRBV11-1
CDR3aa: CASSLPRESTDTQYF
CDR3nt: TGTGCCAGCAGTTTGCCGAGGGAGAGCACAGATACGCAGTATTTT

d_gene: -
abundance: -
j_gene: TRBJ1-5
v_gene: TRBV28
CDR3aa: CAILWQGDVMGNQPQHF
CDR3nt: TGTGCCATCCTGTGGCAGGGCGACGTTATGGGCAATCAGCCCCAGCATTTT

d_gene: -
abundance: -
j_gene: TRBJ2-1
v_gene: TRBV5-6
CDR3aa: CASSLVAGAGGNAQFF
CDR3nt: TGTGCTAGCAGCTTGGTTGCGGGAGCTGGGGGCAATGCGCAGTTCTTC

d_gene: -
abundance: few
j_gene: TRBJ2-3
v_gene: TRBV19
CDR3aa: CASSPGVRSTDTQYF
CDR3nt: TGTGCCAGTAGTCCAGGAGTACGAAGCACAGATACGCAGTATTTT

d_gene: -
abundance: -
j_gene: TRBJ2-2
v_gene: TRBV6-1
CDR3aa: CASSETVGVSTGELFF
CDR3nt: TGTGCCAGCAGTGAAACAGTGGGAGTAAGCACCGGGGAGCTGTTTTTT

d_gene: -
abundance: many
j_gene: TRBJ1-1
v_gene: TRBV28
CDR3aa: CASSFLVDPGNTEAFF
CDR3nt: TGTGCCAGCAGTTTCCTGGTGGACCCGGGGAACACTGAAGCTTTCTTT

d_gene: TRBD2
abundance: -
j_gene: TRBJ2-1
v_gene: TRBV11-2
CDR3aa: CTSNFSGPLDNVQFF
CDR3nt: TGTACCAGCAACTTTAGCGGGCCACTCGACAATGTGCAGTTCTTC

d_gene: -
abundance: -
j_gene: TRBJ1-5
v_gene: TRBV11-3
CDR3aa: CASSLDLWVAQPQLF
CDR3nt: TGTGCCAGCAGCTTAGATCTGTGGGTGGCCCAGCCCCAGCTTTTT

d_gene: -
abundance: -
j_gene: TRBJ2-5
v_gene: TRBV11-2
CDR3aa: CTSSLRSAPGVTQCF
CDR3nt: TGTACCAGCAGCCTCCGGTCAGCCCCAGGGGTGACCCAGTGCTTC

d_gene: TRBD1
abundance: -
j_gene: TRBJ2-7
v_gene: TRBV11-2
CDR3aa: CASSLRWTGEHEKYF
CDR3nt: TGTGCCAGCAGTTTACGATGGACAGGGGAACACGAGAAGTACTTC

d_gene: -
abundance: -
j_gene: TRBJ1-5
v_gene: TRBV2
CDR3aa: CASSEGIQPQHF
CDR3nt: TGTGCCAGCAGTGAAGGTATTCAGCCCCAGCATTTT

d_gene: TRBD1
abundance: medium-sized
j_gene: TRBJ1-2
v_gene: TRBV6-6
CDR3aa: CASSPDRDFYGYTF
CDR3nt: TGTGCCAGCAGCCCCGACAGGGACTTCTATGGCTACACCTTC

d_gene: -
abundance: -
j_gene: TRBJ2-1
v_gene: TRBV6-5
CDR3aa: CASSRLADYNKQFF
CDR3nt: TGTGCCAGCAGCCGACTGGCGGATTACAATAAGCAGTTCTTC

d_gene: -
abundance: -
j_gene: TRBJ2-7
v_gene: TRBV6-1
CDR3aa: CANSEAPYEQYF
CDR3nt: TGTGCCAACAGTGAAGCGCCCTACGAGCAGTACTTC

d_gene: TRBD2
abundance: -
j_gene: TRBJ2-3
v_gene: TRBV4-3
CDR3aa: CASSQDLPSGTSGGAGMQYF
CDR3nt: TGCGCCAGCAGCCAAGATCTTCCCTCCGGGACTAGCGGGGGAGCAGGTATGCAGTATTTT

d_gene: -
abundance: -
j_gene: TRBJ2-1
v_gene: TRBV9
CDR3aa: CASSMTPYNEQFF
CDR3nt: TGTGCCAGCAGCATGACTCCTTACAATGAGCAGTTCTTC

d_gene: -
abundance: -
j_gene: TRBJ1-3
v_gene: TRBV14
CDR3aa: CGNSQVPGGAPGNTIYF
CDR3nt: TGTGGCAACAGCCAAGTTCCGGGCGGGGCGCCAGGAAACACCATATATTTT

d_gene: -
abundance: -
j_gene: TRBJ2-2
v_gene: TRBV6-5
CDR3aa: CANSYFGVNTGELFF
CDR3nt: TGTGCCAACAGTTACTTTGGGGTGAACACCGGGGAGCTGTTTTTT

d_gene: TRBD2
abundance: -
j_gene: TRBJ2-7
v_gene: TRBV10-3
CDR3aa: CAVSEASGSYEQYF
CDR3nt: TGTGCCGTCAGTGAGGCTAGCGGGAGTTACGAGCAGTACTTC

d_gene: -
abundance: medium-sized
j_gene: TRBJ1-2
v_gene: TRBV10-3
CDR3aa: CAISVSQLADGYTF
CDR3nt: TGTGCCATCAGTGTGTCCCAATTGGCGGATGGCTACACCTTC

d_gene: -
abundance: once
j_gene: TRBJ1-4
v_gene: TRBV7-9
CDR3aa: CASILACQNEKLFF
CDR3nt: TGTGCCAGCATCTTAGCTTGCCAGAATGAAAAACTGTTTTTT

d_gene: -
abundance: -
j_gene: TRBJ2-5
v_gene: TRBV6-1
CDR3aa: CASSFALVQESQYF
CDR3nt: TGTGCCAGCAGTTTTGCACTAGTCCAAGAGTCCCAGTACTTC

d_gene: -
abundance: -
j_gene: TRBJ2-7
v_gene: TRBV29-1
CDR3aa: CSVEDPGGSYYVQYF
CDR3nt: TGCAGCGTTGAAGATCCAGGAGGGAGCTACTACGTGCAATACTTC